This T cell receptor beta chain was captured in a study of shared clonotypes between healthy human individuals (dated by TCRdb to the early 2020s). Looking at the study overall: Three men and a couple of women, aged 18 to 49 years, made up the cohort. For each donor, CD4 naive and CD4 memory were each given three plates, CD8 naive was given two plates, and CD8 memory was given one plate. To estimate repertoire size and how much clonotype sharing occurs between individuals, the study deeply sequenced the blood TCR repertoires of several healthy adults. Libraries were prepared and TCR repertoires were sequenced by different laboratories using diverse techniques, in order to increase sequencing depth and limit assay-specific biases. Each donor's leukapheresis produced roughly between roughly 0.85 and 10 billion PBMCs.

The investigation overall reported the following: Sampling was restricted to blood, and TCR repertoires in tissue are likely to differ from TCR repertoires in blood. The genetic and exposure-history diversity represented was limited by the small number of donors. Compared with non-shared clonotypes, the clonotypes found in all four sorted-subset donors had higher generation probabilities. Across four donors, around 5% of naive CD4, over 3% of naive CD8, roughly 2.3% of memory CD4, and approximately 0.4% of memory CD8 clonotypes were shared. Estimated clonotype richness was generally larger for naive than for memory subsets. Rarefaction of sorted-subset datasets indicated incomplete sequencing despite the large sequencing depth. Pairwise subsampling led to the expectation that sequencing depth would affect the degree of clonotype sharing among donors.

V loses 6 bases, J loses 12 bases, and the germline ends lie 22 bases apart. Looking up the germline V gene yields CDR1 SGHRS and CDR2 YFSETQ. Including cysteine and phenylalanine, the CDR3 has 14 amino acids. The retained sequence is limited to the CDR3, 42 bases, with the frame set at the first base. The donors were healthy, HIV-negative adults with no recently reported acute infections or vaccinations. Every donor was a Caucasian adult residing in Nashville, Tennessee, USA. CD4+ T cells were enriched by magnetic negative selection, after which naive cells were positively selected on CD45RA and the negative fraction was taken as the memory subset. After blood collection by leukapheresis, PBMCs were isolated using Ficoll-Histopaque density gradient centrifugation and then cryopreserved in the vapor phase of liquid nitrogen. Analytical flow cytometry was used to check the purity and quantity of each magnetically sorted T cell population. Each sorted fraction had its genomic DNA isolated and then quantified by UV absorbance on a Nanodrop 2000c.

This clone was seen a single time. Its recognized antigen is unknown. No much larger clone is present one base from it, and per-base qualities are unavailable. Using the deep immunoSEQ assay, TCR CDR3 regions were amplified from genomic DNA by multiplex PCR. For each cell subset, the extracted genomic DNA was distributed evenly across all wells of several immunoSEQ 96-well plates, and each plate served as one replicate. Each replicate PCR for sorted subsets received around 200 ng genomic DNA, equal to about 30,000 T cell genomes. The purified libraries were quantified using a Qubit 3.0 fluorometer, sized with a Bioanalyzer 2100, and then quantified again using the KAPA Library Quantification kit. A separate single-read 150-cycle Illumina NextSeq 550 flow cell was used to sequence each immunoSEQ 96-well plate. Concerning the study's data processing: Because the immunoSEQ output held only junctional sequences and lacked quality scores, the filtering could not match the filtering applied to full-length reads. To assign V/J genes and CDR3, sequences were annotated using PyIR, a Python wrapper for IgBLAST v1.9, with IMGT germline references. Reads were filtered out if the reads had weak V/J assignments (E-value above 1e-6), no CDR3, stop codons, out-of-frame junctions, or ambiguous translated residues. V3J clonotypes were defined as sequences sharing the same inferred V gene, J gene, and CDR3 amino acid sequence. To compute the percentage overlap between repertoires, the number of shared unique clonotypes was divided by the size of the smaller repertoire. Repertoire richness was assessed with RTK rarefaction, the Chao1 estimator, and Recon v2.1 estimates of unobserved clonotypes. Generation probabilities for all TCRbeta clonotypes obtained by the gDNA method from four donors were computed using OLGA. TCRdb took this table from immuneACCESS and kept in-frame rearrangements with V and J called. Such tables lack part of the clones; where checked against another copy, unresolved V genes explain under half of the gap, and the rest is unexplained. D and trimming were read from the DNA, whereas the V and J calls and clone size are those reported in that table. The sample table holds approximately 1,500,000 clones, of which roughly 97% were seen once. The leading ten clones occupy roughly 1.2% of the sample.

Sequenced input: naive CD4+ T cells sorted from blood. Reading the label with the study, this specimen's cell subset or site is: CD45RA+ positively selected. This chain joins TRBV5-1 to TRBJ2-1, and TRBD2 may be the D gene, going by 7 matching bases. The sequence came from a man younger than 45 in good health. The CDR3 protein sequence reads: CASKIGGPASGQFF. The DNA sequence reads TGCGCCAGCAAGATCGGGGGGCCGGCTTCTGGGCAGTTCTTC. The CDR3, completed at both ends by the reference TRBV5-1 and TRBJ2-1 genes, gives the full variable domain KAGVTQTPRYLIKTRGQQVTLSCSPISGHRSVSWYQQTPGQGLQFLFEYFSETQRNKGNFPGRFSGRQFSNSRSEMNVSTLELGDSALYLCASKIGGPASGQFFGPGTRLTVL.